These 30 T cell receptor beta chains share one sample of origin, sequenced in a study of CD8+ T cells in alopecia areata. Following RNA extraction, reverse transcription yielded cDNA that acted as the sequencing template. Method: immunoSEQ multiplex PCR; TCRdb's copy keeps in-frame clones and lacks some. The sample has some 220,000 clones, around 57% seen once. The sample's treatment: oral pan-JAK inhibitor, 5-10 mg twice daily. The sequencing used CD4+ T cells sorted from blood, collected at week 4, from a patient treated with tofacitinib. Source of these receptors: a human donor with alopecia areata.

This clone was seen a single time. This rearrangement joins TRBV6-5 to TRBJ1-2; the D is unclear. Per germline, CDR1 MNHEY and CDR2 SVGAGI. CDR3 length: 13 amino acids. Deletions cut 6 bases from V and 4 bases from J, with 12 bases between. CDR3 loop: CASSLADGYGYTF. The CDR3 DNA sequence: TGTGCCAGCAGCCTCGCGGACGGCTATGGCTACACCTTC.

As for this clone: Distinct nucleotide sequences in the sample also encode this CDR3. This chain joins TRBV29-1 and TRBJ2-3; 10 bases fit TRBD1. Trimming cost V 4 bases and J 1 base; bases outside gene matches: 2. The germline gives CDR1 SQVTM, CDR2 ANQGSEA. The CDR3 runs to 14 residues. For the CDR3, the DNA is TGCAGCGTTGTGGGGACAGGGGGCACAGATACGCAGTATTTT. This translates into CSVVGTGGTDTQYF.

V is TRBV11-2 and J is TRBJ2-7, with a tentative D call TRBD1 (6 bases). Trimming removed 2 bases from V and 5 bases from J, with 10 bases in between. The CDR3 has 13 residues. In germline, CDR1 is SGHAT, CDR2 FQNNGV. The CDR3: CASSLNRVNEQYF. CDR3 sequence (DNA): TGTGCCAGCAGCTTAAACAGGGTCAACGAGCAGTACTTC. Full variable domain (remainder filled in from reference TRBV11-2 and TRBJ2-7): EAGVAQSPRYKIIEKRQSVAFWCNPISGHATLYWYQQILGQGPKLLIQFQNNGVVDDSQLPKDRFSAERLKGVDSTLKIQPAKLEDSAVYLCASSLNRVNEQYFGPGTRLTVT.

This rearrangement joins TRBV7-2 to TRBJ1-1; TRBD1 matches 7 bases. V trimming: 3 bases; J trimming: 4 bases; junction bases outside the gene matches: 5. The CDR3 is made up of 14 amino acids. CDR1 and CDR2 (germline): SGHTA, FQGNSA. Here the CDR3 reads CASSFRDSGTEAFF. The CDR3 bases are TGTGCCAGCAGCTTTCGGGACAGTGGCACTGAAGCTTTCTTT.

This chain joins TRBV30 and TRBJ1-1, with D possibly matching TRBD1 (5 bases). Germline assignment: CDR1 GTSNPN and CDR2 SVGIG (reference sequence). V dropped 5 bases and J dropped 0 bases, with 10 bases sitting between them. The CDR3 totals 13 residues. The CDR3 DNA is TGTGCCTGGGGTCGACAGATGAACACTGAAGCTTTCTTT. This encodes CAWGRQMNTEAFF.

The chain is built from TRBV9 and TRBJ2-5; a possible D gene is TRBD2 (7 bases). This CDR3 comprises 14 residues. Between the trimmed V and J ends, which lost 2 bases and 5 bases, there was a span of 13 bases. Germline V lookup: CDR1 SGDLS, CDR2 YYNGEE. CDR3 protein: CASSVVGGAETQYF. DNA of the CDR3: TGTGCCAGCAGCGTGGTTGGGGGGGCGGAGACCCAGTACTTC.

The gene calls are TRBV10-2 and TRBJ2-7, with D unclear. V lost 2 bases and J lost 6, with 11 bases in between. CDR1 and CDR2 (germline): WSHSY, SAAADI. The CDR3 covers 13 residues. This CDR3 reads CASSEADVREQYF. CDR3 nucleotide sequence: TGCGCCAGCAGTGAGGCGGATGTACGCGAGCAGTACTTC.

This chain connects TRBV18 to TRBJ1-5; a weak D match, TRBD1 (5 bases). The germline V gene has CDR1 KGHSH and CDR2 LQKENI. V was clipped by 3 bases and J by 1 base, with 16 bases between them. The CDR3 is 17 residues long. The CDR3 reads CASSPQHIRGSNQPQHF. The CDR3 nucleotides are TGTGCCAGCTCACCTCAACACATACGGGGGAGCAATCAGCCCCAGCATTTT.

This clone has a count of ten or more. The V gene is TRBV5-1, the J gene TRBJ1-1; D perhaps matches TRBD1 (5 bases). CDR1 is SGHRS and CDR2 is YFSETQ in the germline V gene. With 0 bases removed from V and 3 bases from J, the gap between germline ends came to 18 bases. This CDR3 is 17 amino acids long. The CDR3 region is CASSLDSTGVMYTEAFF. The DNA for the CDR3 is TGCGCCAGCAGCTTGGATAGTACAGGAGTGATGTACACTGAAGCTTTCTTT.

The table lists this clone with a few counts. This rearrangement joins TRBV20-1 to TRBJ1-1, with no clear D. CDR3 size: 10 residues. CDR1 DFQATT and CDR2 SNEGSKA come from the germline V gene (reference sequence). V was shortened by 6 bases and J by 10 bases, with 12 bases between the two germline ends. The CDR3 protein is CSAIDVPAFF. In DNA, the CDR3 is TGCAGTGCGATTGACGTCCCAGCTTTCTTT.

In its sample, this clone was seen many times. This chain connects TRBV11-3 to TRBJ2-1, with 7 nucleotides matching TRBD1. Germline V gives CDR1 SGHNT, CDR2 YENEEA. The trim removed 6 bases at V and 6 bases at J, leaving 5 bases unmatched. The CDR3 extends over 13 amino acids. CDR3 sequence: CASSQGVANEQFF. The CDR3 DNA follows: TGTGCCAGCAGTCAGGGGGTGGCCAATGAGCAGTTCTTC. Combining the CDR3 with reference TRBV11-3 and TRBJ2-1 gives the whole variable domain EAGVVQSPRYKIIEKKQPVAFWCNPISGHNTLYWYLQNLGQGPELLIRYENEEAVDDSQLPKDRFSAERLKGVDSTLKIQPAELGDSAVYLCASSQGVANEQFFGPGTRLTVL.

In this sample, this clone turned up once. CDR3 region: CASSSTGYGYTF. Here the CDR3 DNA reads TGCGCCAGCAGCTCGACAGGGTATGGCTACACCTTC. This sequence joins TRBV5-1 and TRBJ1-2; 7 nucleotides align to TRBD1. Losses at the gene ends were 3 bases for V and 5 bases for J; bases not matched to a gene: 1. The CDR3 runs 12 residues. The germline V gene has CDR1 SGHRS and CDR2 YFSETQ. Full variable domain (missing parts from reference TRBV5-1 and TRBJ1-2): KAGVTQTPRYLIKTRGQQVTLSCSPISGHRSVSWYQQTPGQGLQFLFEYFSETQRNKGNFPGRFSGRQFSNSRSEMNVSTLELGDSALYLCASSSTGYGYTFGSGTRLTVV.

This chain links TRBV7-2 with TRBJ2-1, with D maybe TRBD2 (5 bases). Germline assignment: CDR1 SGHTA and CDR2 FQGNSA. Between the trimmed V and J ends, which lost 2 bases and 8 bases, there was a span of 19 bases. CDR3 length equals 16 residues. CDR3 loop: CASSLSQLVSVDEQFF. The CDR3 nucleotides read TGTGCCAGCAGCTTAAGCCAACTAGTGTCAGTCGATGAGCAGTTCTTC.

This clone showed up just a few times. The chain couples TRBV19 to TRBJ1-5, with D hard to call. V lost 7 bases and J lost 3, with 13 bases in between. CDR1 is LNHDA and CDR2 is SQIVND in the germline V gene (reference sequence). The CDR3 is 14 residues long. CDR3: CASMVQPANQPQHF. The CDR3 region has the DNA TGTGCCAGTATGGTTCAGCCCGCCAATCAGCCCCAGCATTTT.

This clone was seen a handful of times. The gene calls are TRBV29-1 and TRBJ1-2; D unclear. This CDR3 contains 9 residues. Germline CDR1 SQVTM, CDR2 ANQGSEA. Trimming took off 6 bases at V and 11 bases at J, with 10 bases between the two ends. CDR3 nucleotide sequence: TGCAGCGTCTCGGAGGGTTACACCTTC. This codes for CSVSEGYTF.

The chain couples TRBV6-6 to TRBJ1-1; D gene ambiguous. From germline, CDR1 is MNHNY and CDR2 SVGAGI (reference sequence). The CDR3 consists of 15 residues. V was cut by 8 bases and J by 2 bases, with 18 bases left in between. In DNA form, the CDR3 reads TGTGCCAGCGGGCAACTGCAGACGGCAAACACTGAAGCTTTCTTT. Translated: CASGQLQTANTEAFF.

CDR3 loop: CASSISDFNQPQHF. Written as DNA, the CDR3 is TGTGCCAGTAGTATATCGGATTTCAATCAGCCCCAGCATTTT. The V call is TRBV19, the J call TRBJ1-5; D unclear. The CDR3 extends over 14 amino acids. The germline gives CDR1 LNHDA, CDR2 SQIVND (reference sequence). The V gene lost 2 bases and the J gene lost 3 bases, with 8 bases spanning the gap.

This clone is judged medium-sized. V is TRBV19 and J is TRBJ1-6; weak D call: TRBD1 (5 bases). This CDR3 has 14 residues. Germline CDR1 is LNHDA and CDR2 is SQIVND (reference sequence). Trimming shortened V by 6 bases and J by 9 bases, and 15 bases separated the two germline ends. CDR3 in amino acids: CASRLGRDGSPLHF. The CDR3 bases are TGTGCCAGTAGGTTGGGACGTGATGGTTCACCCCTCCACTTT.

DNA of the CDR3: TGTGCCTGGAGCCCCTTGGGGGTCTGGGATACGCAGTATTTT. Protein product: CAWSPLGVWDTQYF. The gene calls are TRBV30 and TRBJ2-3; either TRBD1 or TRBD2 may fit D (5 bases each). This CDR3 contains 14 residues. Germline V gene sequence: CDR1 GTSNPN, CDR2 SVGIG (reference sequence). Trimming removed 3 bases at V and 6 bases at J, with 16 bases between.

The chain has TRBV7-9 and TRBJ2-4; D not certain. The germline CDR1 and CDR2 sequences are SEHNR and FQNEAQ (reference sequence). Trimming shortened V by 4 bases and J by 1 base, and 5 bases separated the two germline ends. This CDR3 is 13 amino acids long. This CDR3 reads CASSSPAKNIQYF. CDR3 coding DNA: TGTGCCAGCAGCTCCCCGGCCAAAAACATTCAGTACTTC.

A single count supports this clone. The chain recombines TRBV6-1 with TRBJ2-2, with D maybe TRBD1 (6 bases). Per the germline V gene, CDR1 is MNHNS and CDR2 is SASEGT. Trimming took off 4 bases at V and 1 base at J, with 7 bases between the two ends. The CDR3 is made up of 14 amino acids. The CDR3 is CASSGQVNTGELFF. The CDR3 nucleotides are TGTGCCAGCAGTGGACAGGTGAACACCGGGGAGCTGTTTTTT.

The chain has TRBV29-1 and TRBJ1-1; 7 nucleotides match TRBD1. Germline CDR1 is SQVTM and CDR2 is ANQGSEA. This CDR3 region has 14 residues. Losses at the gene ends were 3 bases for V and 0 bases for J; bases not matched to a gene: 4. CDR3 in amino acids: CSVDGQAMNTEAFF. The DNA of the CDR3 is TGCAGCGTTGACGGACAGGCCATGAACACTGAAGCTTTCTTT.

V and J are TRBV2 and TRBJ2-7; D possibly corresponds to TRBD1 (6 bases). There are 13 residues in the CDR3. V was shortened by 6 bases and J by 2 bases, with 11 bases between the two germline ends. Germline CDR1 and CDR2: SNHLY and FYNNEI. CDR3 residues: CASREGEPYEQYF. The CDR3 nucleotides read TGTGCCAGCAGAGAGGGGGAACCCTACGAGCAGTACTTC.

CDR3 sequence: CAWRTGSSYEQYF. CDR3 coding DNA: TGTGCCTGGAGAACAGGGAGCTCCTACGAGCAGTACTTC. V and J are TRBV30 and TRBJ2-7; possibly TRBD1 for D (6 bases). Deletions cut 3 bases from V and 0 bases from J, with 9 bases between. The germline gives CDR1 GTSNPN, CDR2 SVGIG (reference sequence). The CDR3 length is 13 residues.

Here the CDR3 DNA reads TGTGCCAGCAGCTCCGGGCTACCCATAAGCGGCACCTCGCTGAAGACCCAGTACTTC. Translation: CASSSGLPISGTSLKTQYF. The genes are TRBV7-2 and TRBJ2-5, with D possibly matching TRBD2 (5 bases). V was trimmed by 4 bases and J by 6 bases, leaving 30 bases between them. The CDR3 spans 19 residues. Germline lookup yields CDR1 SGHTA and CDR2 FQGNSA.

The chain recombines TRBV9 with TRBJ1-6, with unresolved D. The germline V and J ends were trimmed by 0 bases and 7 bases, with 8 bases remaining between them. This CDR3 is 14 amino acids long. CDR1 is SGDLS and CDR2 is YYNGEE in the germline V gene. For the CDR3, the DNA is TGTGCCAGCAGCGTAGGTGTCGAAAATTCACCCCTCCACTTT. Protein: CASSVGVENSPLHF.

The CDR3 region has the DNA TGTGCCTGGAGTGCTGGACAGCTCCGGGACGAGCAGTACTTC. Translating gives CAWSAGQLRDEQYF. The chain combines TRBV30 with TRBJ2-7; possibly TRBD1 for D (6 bases). Germline CDR1 is GTSNPN and CDR2 is SVGIG (reference sequence). The CDR3 contains 14 residues. Trimming cost V 1 base and J 5 bases, with 15 bases left between them.

The chain links TRBV30 to TRBJ1-4; D is ambiguous. From germline, CDR1 is GTSNPN and CDR2 SVGIG (reference sequence). The CDR3 totals 11 residues. V gave up 4 bases and J gave up 7 bases, with 7 bases separating them. The CDR3 nucleotides read TGTGCCTGGAATGTCGGTGAAAAACTGTTTTTT. It specifies CAWNVGEKLFF.

This clone was observed a handful of times. The chain employs TRBV7-9 and TRBJ1-1; D unclear. Germline V CDR1 and CDR2: SEHNR, FQNEAQ (reference sequence). This CDR3 region has 12 residues. Trimming stripped 3 bases from V and 4 bases from J, with 6 bases between. CDR3 region: CASSLSITEAFF. The CDR3 DNA sequence: TGTGCCAGCAGCTTGTCTATCACTGAAGCTTTCTTT.

This clone was seen a handful of times. The DNA for the CDR3 is TGTGCCATCAGCGGGGCTGCCGGGGAGCTGTTTTTT. It specifies CAISGAAGELFF. This sequence joins TRBV10-3 and TRBJ2-2; either TRBD1 or TRBD2 may supply D (5 bases each). CDR3 size: 12 residues. The germline V gene has CDR1 ENHRY and CDR2 SYGVKD. V lost 6 bases, J lost 6 bases, and 8 bases lay in between.